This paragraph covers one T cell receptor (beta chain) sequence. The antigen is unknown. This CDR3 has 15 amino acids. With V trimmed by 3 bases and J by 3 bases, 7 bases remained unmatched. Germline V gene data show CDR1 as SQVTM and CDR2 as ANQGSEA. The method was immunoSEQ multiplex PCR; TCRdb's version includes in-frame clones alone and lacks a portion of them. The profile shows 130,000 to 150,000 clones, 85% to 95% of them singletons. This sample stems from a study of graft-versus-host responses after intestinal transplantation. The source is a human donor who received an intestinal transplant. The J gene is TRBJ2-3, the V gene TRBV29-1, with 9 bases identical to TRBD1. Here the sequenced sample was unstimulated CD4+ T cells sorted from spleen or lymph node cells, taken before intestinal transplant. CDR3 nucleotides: TGCAGCGTTGAGGGAGGCGGGACAGGGACAGATACGCAGTATTTT. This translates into CSVEGGGTGTDTQYF.